This TCR beta chain emerged from a study of cytomegalovirus exposure and HLA in healthy donors. Germline V gene sequence: CDR1 SEHNR, CDR2 FQNEAQ (reference sequence). V gave up 3 bases and J gave up 3 bases, with 17 bases separating them. This CDR3 is built from 16 residues. Researchers ran the PCR with 60 Vbeta and 13 Jbeta primers. Repertoires were generated with immunoSEQ multiplex PCR, while TCRdb's copy carries only in-frame clones and drops some. The table lists 130,000 to 150,000 clones, roughly 80% of them singletons. The source is a male donor in good health and CMV-seronegative. What was sequenced was PBMCs. The chain links TRBV7-9 to TRBJ1-1; D is possibly TRBD1 (6 bases). For the CDR3, the DNA is TGTGCCAGCAGCTTCGCAGGGGAAGGCTGGGACACTGAAGCTTTCTTT. It translates to CASSFAGEGWDTEAFF. The full variable domain, in which reference TRBV7-9 and TRBJ1-1 provide the parts outside the CDR3, is DTGVSQNPRHKITKRGQNVTFRCDPISEHNRLYWYRQTLGQGPEFLTYFQNEAQLEKSRLLSDRFSAERPKGSFSTLEIQRTEQGDSAMYLCASSFAGEGWDTEAFFGQGTRLTVV.